This passage covers 21 T cell receptor beta chains from one sample sequenced in a study of blood T cell repertoires in COVID-19. Only in-frame clones appear in the TCRdb table, and some are missing; sequencing was by immunoSEQ multiplex PCR. The sample yields 100,000 or so clones, around nine tenths seen once. The sequencing input was peripheral blood. The receptors were gathered from a man in his sixties or seventies with acute or convalescent COVID-19.

The rearrangement joins TRBV25-1 to TRBJ2-1; unclear D gene. Looked up from germline, CDR1 is MGHDK and CDR2 is SYGVNS. V lost 1 base to trimming and J lost 0 bases, with 13 bases between them. The CDR3 is made up of 17 amino acids. The CDR3 DNA reads as TGTGCCAGCAGTGAATTTGGTATCCTGAGCTCCTACAATGAGCAGTTCTTC. Translating it yields CASSEFGILSSYNEQFF.

V gene TRBV7-9 combines with J gene TRBJ2-1, with TRBD2 as a possible D gene (6 bases). Germline values: CDR1 SEHNR, CDR2 FQNEAQ (reference sequence). V was pared by 1 base and J by 4 bases, with 11 bases between. There are 15 residues in the CDR3. The CDR3 DNA reads as TGTGCCAGCAGCTTAGTCCCGGGGGATTACAATGAGCAGTTCTTC. This gives the protein CASSLVPGDYNEQFF.

The chain joins TRBV11-2 to TRBJ1-3, with D perhaps matching TRBD1 (6 bases). In germline, CDR1 is SGHAT, CDR2 FQNNGV. Trimming took off 3 bases at V and 4 bases at J, with 13 bases between the two ends. The CDR3 is made up of 15 amino acids. CDR3 region: CASSFLQGGGNTIYF. The CDR3 DNA reads TGTGCCAGCAGCTTTTTACAGGGTGGAGGAAACACCATATATTTT.

This chain links TRBV6-5 with TRBJ2-5, with TRBD1 identical over 8 bases. CDR3 size: 14 residues. Germline values: CDR1 MNHEY, CDR2 SVGAGI. V lost 5 bases, J lost 5 bases, and 7 bases stayed unmatched. The CDR3 nucleotides are TGTGCCAGCAGTCGGACAGGGAAGGGGGAGACCCAGTACTTC. This translates into CASSRTGKGETQYF.

The rearrangement uses TRBV16 and TRBJ1-2; no firm D call. The CDR3 consists of 15 residues. In germline, CDR1 is KGHSY, CDR2 FQNENV. Trimming shortened V by 4 bases and J by 3 bases, and 15 bases separated the two germline ends. The CDR3 reads CASSLKGVSDYGYTF. Written as DNA, the CDR3 is TGTGCCAGCAGCCTAAAGGGAGTTTCGGACTATGGCTACACCTTC.

The J gene is TRBJ2-1, the V gene TRBV5-1; possible D gene TRBD2, 5 bases. Germline CDR1 is SGHRS and CDR2 is YFSETQ. This CDR3 has 12 amino acids. The germline V and J ends were trimmed by 0 bases and 8 bases, with 6 bases remaining between them. The CDR3 here is CASSLGRDEQFF. The CDR3 DNA reads TGCGCCAGCAGCTTGGGGCGGGATGAGCAGTTCTTC.

The chain joins TRBV5-8 to TRBJ1-4; 8 bases map to TRBD1. CDR3 length: 16 residues. Trimming removed 0 bases from V and 7 bases from J; junction bases left unmatched: 8. Germline CDR1 is SGHTS and CDR2 is YDEGEE. Here the CDR3 DNA reads TGTGCCAGCAGCTTGGGTCAAGGACAGGGCCCTGAAAAACTGTTTTTT. The encoded protein is CASSLGQGQGPEKLFF.

This chain links TRBV28 with TRBJ2-5, with 14 nucleotides matching TRBD2. Trimming cost V 4 bases and J 5 bases; bases outside gene matches: 9. The CDR3 covers 17 residues. The germline V gene encodes CDR1 MDHEN and CDR2 SYDVKM. CDR3 residues: CASSSRLAGGPRETQYF. The CDR3 DNA reads TGTGCCAGCAGTTCAAGACTAGCGGGAGGGCCGAGGGAGACCCAGTACTTC.

The V and J genes are TRBV7-2 and TRBJ1-1; D not certain. Germline CDR1 reads SGHTA; CDR2 reads FQGNSA. The V end lost 5 bases, the J end lost 1 base, and 14 bases lay between the germline ends. This CDR3 contains 15 residues. The CDR3: CASSPDSHRNTEAFF. CDR3 nucleotides: TGTGCCAGCAGCCCGGACTCCCACCGGAACACTGAAGCTTTCTTT.

This chain links TRBV6-2 or TRBV6-3 with TRBJ2-1, with 7 bases fitting TRBD2. CDR3 length: 16 residues. Looked up from germline, CDR1 is MNHEY and CDR2 is SVGEGT. The V gene end was trimmed by 10 bases and the J gene end by 3 bases; junction bases not matched to a gene: 15. The CDR3 spells CATNPSGGLLYNEQFF. The CDR3 DNA is TGTGCCACCAACCCCTCCGGGGGGTTGCTCTACAATGAGCAGTTCTTC.

J is TRBJ2-2 and V is TRBV10-1; 8 bases are a match to TRBD1. The CDR3 has 16 residues. Germline trimming cut 6 bases from V and 1 base from J; bases unmatched to any gene: 7. CDR1 and CDR2 from the germline V gene are WNHNN and SYGVQD (reference sequence). In DNA form, the CDR3 reads TGCGCCAGCAGCCCCTCCGGGACAGGGAACACCGGGGAGCTGTTTTTT. It encodes CASSPSGTGNTGELFF.

The rearrangement joins TRBV19 to TRBJ1-2, with 9 bases that match TRBD1. V was clipped by 6 bases and J by 2 bases; unmatched bases: 13. The CDR3 sequence is 17 residues long. Germline loops: CDR1 LNHDA, CDR2 SQIVND (reference sequence). CDR3 DNA sequence: TGTGCCAGTAGCCCTGGGACGGGGACAGGGTTGAACTATGGCTACACCTTC. Translating it yields CASSPGTGTGLNYGYTF.

The chain carries TRBV6-2 or TRBV6-3 and TRBJ1-2, with 7 nucleotides matching TRBD1. The germline V gene has CDR1 MNHEY and CDR2 SVGEGT. This CDR3 is 15 amino acids long. Trimming took 5 bases from V and 2 from J; bases not matched to a gene: 8. The CDR3 DNA sequence: TGTGCCAGCAGTACGAGACAGGGTAGCAACTATGGCTACACCTTC. Protein: CASSTRQGSNYGYTF.

This rearrangement joins TRBV10-3 to TRBJ2-7; tentative D call: TRBD1 (6 bases). The CDR3 is 14 amino acids. From germline, CDR1 is ENHRY and CDR2 SYGVKD. Trimming stripped 6 bases from V and 3 bases from J, with 15 bases between. CDR3 protein: CAISSGTPLYEQYF. The CDR3 DNA sequence: TGTGCCATCAGCTCCGGGACACCGCTCTACGAGCAGTACTTC.

The J gene is TRBJ1-6, the V gene TRBV28, with 7 bases that match TRBD1. V trimming: 4 bases; J trimming: 8 bases; junction bases outside the gene matches: 8. Germline CDR1 is MDHEN and CDR2 is SYDVKM. The CDR3 runs to 15 residues. DNA of the CDR3: TGTGCCAGCAGTTCCGAGACAGGGCTGTATTCACCCCTCCACTTT. Its protein product is CASSSETGLYSPLHF.

V gene TRBV18 combines with J gene TRBJ1-3, with 9 bases matching TRBD1. CDR3 size: 17 residues. CDR1 KGHSH and CDR2 LQKENI come from the germline V gene. The V and J ends lost 3 bases and 3 bases, in that order; junction bases with no gene match: 9. The CDR3 sequence is CASSPTVQGARGNTIYF. The CDR3 DNA reads TGTGCCAGCTCACCGACCGTACAGGGGGCGCGTGGAAACACCATATATTTT. Complete variable domain (other parts from reference TRBV18 and TRBJ1-3): NAGVMQNPRHLVRRRGQEARLRCSPMKGHSHVYWYRQLPEEGLKFMVYLQKENIIDESGMPKERFSAEFPKEGPSILRIQQVVRGDSAAYFCASSPTVQGARGNTIYFGEGSWLTVV.

The chain is built from TRBV6-8 and TRBJ2-1; 10 nucleotides line up with TRBD2. The CDR3 sequence is 17 residues long. CDR1 MNHGY and CDR2 SAAAGT come from the germline V gene. The V and J ends lost 0 bases and 5 bases, in that order; junction bases with no gene match: 7. The CDR3 here is CASSYSKSGLADNEQFF. Here the CDR3 DNA reads TGTGCCAGCAGTTACTCGAAGTCCGGACTAGCGGACAATGAGCAGTTCTTC.

The chain has TRBV3-1 (or the pseudogene TRBV3-2) and TRBJ1-6; D unclear. Trimming shortened V by 2 bases and J by 10 bases, and 21 bases separated the two germline ends. Per the germline V gene, CDR1 is LGHDT and CDR2 is YNNKEL (reference sequence). This CDR3 contains 17 residues. The CDR3 spells CASSQNPGFNLGSPLHF. CDR3 nucleotides: TGTGCCAGCAGCCAAAATCCGGGGTTCAATCTCGGGTCACCCCTCCACTTT.

This chain links TRBV2 with TRBJ1-1; TRBD1 agrees at 9 bases. The CDR3 is 17 residues long. With 6 bases clipped from V and 0 bases from J, the junction kept 11 bases outside the gene matches. CDR1 and CDR2 from the germline V gene are SNHLY and FYNNEI. CDR3 nucleotide sequence: TGTGCCAGCAGGAGGGACAGGGCCCATGGGGTGAACACTGAAGCTTTCTTT. This encodes CASRRDRAHGVNTEAFF.

The V gene is TRBV15, the J gene TRBJ2-7; 13 nucleotides agree with TRBD2. V lost 5 bases, J lost 6 bases, and 1 base stayed unmatched. Germline V CDR1 and CDR2: LNHNV, YYDKDF (reference sequence). The CDR3 runs 13 residues. The CDR3 region is CATSGLAGAEQYF. The CDR3, as DNA: TGTGCCACCAGCGGACTAGCGGGAGCCGAGCAGTACTTC. Based on the CDR3 plus reference TRBV15 and TRBJ2-7, the full variable domain is DAMVIQNPRYQVTQFGKPVTLSCSQTLNHNVMYWYQQKSSQAPKLLFHYYDKDFNNEADTPDNFQSRRPNTSFCFLDIRSPGLGDTAMYLCATSGLAGAEQYFGPGTRLTVT.

This chain uses TRBV3-1 (or the pseudogene TRBV3-2) with TRBJ1-2; D is possibly TRBD1 (6 bases). Trimming removed 0 bases from V and 4 bases from J, with 21 bases in between. The CDR3 consists of 18 residues. The germline V gene has CDR1 LGHDT and CDR2 YNNKEL (reference sequence). CDR3 region: CASSQDRRTVALIYGYTF. In nucleotides, the CDR3 is TGTGCCAGCAGCCAAGATCGCAGGACAGTAGCCTTAATCTATGGCTACACCTTC.